This TCR beta chain was observed in a study of T cells in Graves' hyperthyroidism and ophthalmopathy. In this sample, this clonotype turned up a few times. Its antigen is still unknown. Study-wide results and limits: Most clonotypes that expanded in the thyroid above 0.001 also showed up in blood.

CDR3 length equals 16 residues. Between the trimmed V and J ends, which lost 4 bases and 9 bases, there was a span of 25 bases. Stable hyperthyroidism: no ophthalmopathy progression over 18 months of follow-up. Patients having uncontrolled infection, another autoimmune disease, pregnancy or lactation were not included. What was amplified from RNA transcripts were TCR beta CDR3 regions. RT-PCR in the first round (using the HTBI primer set) targeted the TCR CDR3. TCRdb used MiXCR to reprocess the multiplex PCR reads, holding one entry per CDR3 protein. The table records a few hundred thousand distinct CDR3 sequences, about 15% of them present only once.

The TCR was taken from a woman younger than 45 with Graves' hyperthyroidism. The sequencing sample was made of blood. The chain is built from TRBV12-3 or TRBV12-4 and TRBJ2-7; D is tentatively TRBD1 or TRBD2 (5 bases each). The CDR3 loop reads CASSSTPGPIGSVQYF. CDR3 nucleotide sequence: TGTGCCAGCAGTTCAACTCCGGGACCAATAGGATCAGTGCAGTACTTC.